Here is one T cell receptor (beta chain) with its context. Which antigen it targets is not known. The sample holds no much larger clone one base away, and base qualities are not on file. The data belong to a study of shared clonotypes between healthy human individuals (dated by TCRdb to the early 2020s). For the study in its entirety: The cohort included three men and a couple of women between 18 and 49 years of age. For each donor, three plates each were used for CD4 naive and CD4 memory, two plates were used for CD8 naive, and one plate was used for CD8 memory. Blood TCR repertoires of roughly five healthy adults were deeply sequenced to estimate repertoire size and the extent of clonotype sharing between individuals. To increase sequencing depth and limit assay-specific biases, different laboratories used diverse techniques to prepare libraries and sequence TCR repertoires. Leukapheresis yielded between about 0.94 and 9 billion PBMCs per donor.

The V end loses 6 bases and the J end loses 6 bases, and a stretch of 12 bases separates them. CDR1 and CDR2 were assigned from the germline V gene as KGHSH and LQKENI. Spanning cysteine to phenylalanine, the CDR3 consists of 14 amino acids. The read is trimmed to its CDR3 DNA, 42 bases read in frame from base 1. Healthy HIV-negative adults with no recently reported acute infections or vaccinations were included as donors. All donors were Caucasian adults living in Nashville, Tennessee, USA. CD4+ T cells were enriched through magnetic negative selection, after which naive cells were positively selected on CD45RA and the remaining negative fraction served as the memory subset. After blood collection by leukapheresis, PBMCs were isolated using Ficoll-Histopaque density gradient centrifugation and then cryopreserved in the vapor phase of liquid nitrogen. Purity and quantity of every magnetically sorted T cell population were checked by analytical flow cytometry. From each sorted fraction, genomic DNA was isolated and quantified by UV absorbance on a Nanodrop 2000c.

Using the deep immunoSEQ assay, multiplex PCR amplified TCR CDR3 regions from genomic DNA. Extracted genomic DNA from each cell subset was distributed evenly across all wells of several immunoSEQ 96-well plates, and each plate was treated as a replicate. For sorted subsets, 200 to 250 ng genomic DNA, equal to 25,000 to 35,000 T cell genomes, was loaded into each replicate PCR. The purified libraries were quantified using a Qubit 3.0 fluorometer, sized with a Bioanalyzer 2100, and then quantified again using the KAPA Library Quantification kit. Each immunoSEQ 96-well plate was sequenced on its own single-read 150-cycle Illumina NextSeq 550 flow cell. As for the authors' bioinformatics: The immunoSEQ output contained only junctional sequences without quality scores, so filtering could not match that applied to full-length reads. To assign V/J genes and CDR3, sequences were annotated using PyIR, a Python wrapper for IgBLAST v1.9, with IMGT germline references. Any read was removed if the V/J assignment was weak (E-value above 1e-6), the CDR3 was missing, or the read contained stop codons, out-of-frame junctions, or ambiguous translated residues. V3J clonotypes were defined as sequences sharing an identical inferred V gene, J gene, and CDR3 amino acid sequence. Percentage overlap between repertoires was calculated by dividing the number of shared unique clonotypes by the size of the smaller repertoire. Richness of each repertoire was evaluated using RTK rarefaction, the Chao1 estimator, and Recon v2.1 estimates of unobserved clonotypes. Generation probabilities for all TCRbeta clonotypes obtained by the gDNA method from a handful of donors were computed using OLGA. TCRdb holds this immuneACCESS table with in-frame rearrangements only. Some clones are missing; in checked studies, unresolved V genes explain under half, and the rest has no known cause. V, J and clone size reflect that table, while D and trimming were determined from the DNA. This sample comprises over a million clones, roughly 80% of them detected only once. Of the sample, about 1.4% falls within the top ten clones.

Overall study results and their limits: The genetic and exposure-history diversity represented was limited by the small number of donors. When a handful of donors were compared, the shared fraction of clonotypes was about 5% for naive CD4, around 4% for naive CD8, 2% to 2.5% for memory CD4, and about 0.36% for memory CD8. Compared with non-shared clonotypes, clonotypes shared by all four sorted-subset donors had higher generation probabilities. Rarefaction of sorted-subset datasets indicated incomplete sequencing despite the large sequencing depth. Estimated clonotype richness was generally larger for naive than for memory subsets. Pairwise subsampling led to the expectation that sequencing depth would affect the degree of clonotype sharing among donors. Sampling was restricted to blood, and TCR repertoires in tissue are likely to differ from TCR repertoires in blood.

This sequence originates from a man in his late teens or twenties in good health. What was sequenced was memory CD4+ T cells sorted from blood. The cell subset or site label for this specimen denotes: CD45RA-negative fraction. Here the chain combines TRBV18 and TRBJ1-6; too little of a D gene remains to name it. The CDR3 region has the sequence CASSPSGFNSPLHF. The nucleotide sequence reads TGTGCCAGCTCCCCCTCGGGATTTAATTCACCCCTCCACTTT.